These 12 T cell receptor beta chains originate from one sample sequenced in a study of patients and donors after allogeneic stem cell transplantation. Using its own MiXCR run on the RT-PCR reads, TCRdb lists one record per CDR3 protein. The sample includes about a million distinct CDR3 sequences, under 20% seen only once; the top ten take around 6%. The specimen sequenced was blood, either unsorted or a sorted T cell fraction (not recorded which). The source of these receptors is a human donor who was either an allogeneic HSCT recipient or a stem cell or donor lymphocyte infusion donor (not recorded which). It is not recorded whose cells these are; they may come from a transplant donor.

This clonotype was seen many times. The chain combines TRBV10-3 with TRBJ2-2, with 11 bases that match TRBD2. Looked up from germline, CDR1 is ENHRY and CDR2 is SYGVKD. The length of the CDR3 is 15 residues. The junction had 0 bases not matched to a gene; V was cut back by 2 bases and J by 4 bases. The CDR3 region has the DNA TGTGCCATCAGTGAGACTAGCGGGAGCACCGGGGAGCTGTTTTTT. Translation gives CAISETSGSTGELFF.

As for this clonotype: The junction departs from germline at one end; a sequencing error may be responsible. Here the CDR3 reads CASSPQSTVNSEAFF. Here the CDR3 DNA reads TGCGCCAGCAGCCCTCAGTCGACGGTGAACAGTGAAGCTTTCTTT. The J gene is TRBJ1-1, the V gene TRBV5-1; D not resolved. The V gene's germline CDR1 is SGHRS and CDR2 YFSETQ. The CDR3 loop spans 15 amino acids.

The chain links TRBV11-2 to TRBJ2-6; D remains ambiguous. Trimming took 3 bases from V and 0 from J, leaving 9 bases between them. The germline gives CDR1 SGHAT, CDR2 FQNNGV. The CDR3 totals 16 residues. The CDR3 DNA follows: TGTGCCAGCAGCTTCAAGATAAACTCTGGGGCCAACGTCCTGACTTTC. It is translated as CASSFKINSGANVLTF.

The gene calls are TRBV6-1 and TRBJ1-6, with D possibly matching TRBD1 (6 bases). This CDR3 contains 14 residues. The germline V and J ends were trimmed by 6 bases and 3 bases, with 9 bases remaining between them. Germline V lookup: CDR1 MNHNS, CDR2 SASEGT. As DNA, the CDR3 is TGTGCCAGCAGCGAGACAGGCTATAATTCACCCCTCCACTTT. Translated, it gives CASSETGYNSPLHF.

This clonotype was seen a few times. This rearrangement joins TRBV5-4 to TRBJ2-2; tentative D call: TRBD1 (6 bases). V lost 4 bases, J lost 7 bases, and 14 bases lay in between. The CDR3 loop spans 14 amino acids. CDR1 and CDR2 from the germline V gene are SGHNT and YYREEE (reference sequence). The CDR3 protein is CASSHGQSIGELFF. CDR3 nucleotide sequence: TGTGCCAGCAGCCATGGACAGTCAATCGGGGAGCTGTTTTTT.

This sequence joins TRBV7-2 and TRBJ1-5; a possible D gene is TRBD1 (5 bases). Trimming removed 4 bases from V and 0 bases from J, with 10 bases in between. The CDR3 has 15 residues. CDR1 is SGHTA, CDR2 FQGNSA, per germline. CDR3 in amino acids: CASSSGHTSNQPQHF. As DNA, the CDR3 is TGTGCCAGCAGCTCCGGACATACTAGCAATCAGCCCCAGCATTTT.

The J gene is TRBJ2-7, the V gene TRBV12-3 or TRBV12-4, with unresolved D. The CDR3 spans 14 residues. V shed 0 bases and J shed 1 base, with 7 bases lying between them. CDR3 sequence: CASSLAHGSYEQYF. CDR3 in DNA: TGTGCCAGCAGTTTAGCGCACGGTTCCTACGAGCAGTACTTC.

This clonotype was seen a few times. V and J are TRBV20-1 and TRBJ2-1; perhaps TRBD2 as D (6 bases). CDR3 length equals 13 residues. Between the trimmed V and J ends, which lost 6 bases and 5 bases, there was a span of 14 bases. CDR1 DFQATT and CDR2 SNEGSKA come from the germline V gene (reference sequence). CDR3 in DNA: TGCAGTGCACCTACCCGGGGGAACAATGAGCAGTTCTTC. This translates into CSAPTRGNNEQFF.

The rearrangement uses TRBV5-1 and TRBJ2-3, with D unclear. CDR1 SGHRS and CDR2 YFSETQ come from the germline V gene. This CDR3 has 13 amino acids. V was pared by 5 bases and J by 0 bases, with 7 bases between. The CDR3 DNA reads as TGCGCCAGCAGGACCATGAGCACAGATACGCAGTATTTT. Protein product: CASRTMSTDTQYF.

This chain connects TRBV10-3 to TRBJ2-3; TRBD1 is a possible D gene (7 bases). The CDR3 runs 14 residues. CDR1 and CDR2 (germline): ENHRY, SYGVKD. The V end was cut by 11 bases, the J end by 2 bases, with 17 bases between. Here the CDR3 DNA reads TGTGCCGCGCGGGACAGACACCCCACAGATACGCAGTATTTT. It specifies CAARDRHPTDTQYF.

In this sample, this clonotype turned up a few times. This chain connects TRBV13 to TRBJ2-7; D unclear. V was shortened by 4 bases and J by 1 base, with 11 bases between the two germline ends. Germline V gene sequence: CDR1 PRHDT, CDR2 FYEKMQ (reference sequence). The CDR3 is 14 residues long. The CDR3 DNA is TGTGCCAGCAGCTCGATTGAGGTATCCTACGAGCAGTACTTC. As protein: CASSSIEVSYEQYF.

The CDR3 loop reads CASSSTSYGYTF. The CDR3 bases are TGTGCCAGCAGCTCCACCAGCTATGGCTACACCTTC. V gene TRBV11-2 combines with J gene TRBJ1-2; D unresolved. Germline V gene lookup returns CDR1 SGHAT and CDR2 FQNNGV. Trimming took off 4 bases at V and 4 bases at J, with 7 bases between the two ends. The CDR3 runs 12 residues.